Listed below are T cell receptor beta chains from one sample, sequenced in a study of T cells after yellow fever vaccination. One entry per CDR3 protein results from TCRdb running MiXCR on the 5' RACE reads. The sample has about 260,000 distinct CDR3 sequences; 10% to 15% are singletons. Sequencing used CD4+ T cells sorted from PBMCs, obtained 45 days after the yellow fever booster vaccination. The receptors were gathered from a man under 40 who received the YFV17D yellow fever vaccine. Both conserved end residues are part of each CDR3. The order of the fields is clone size, D gene, V gene, J gene, CDR3 protein, CDR3 DNA. The D gene is left open where the match is weak. Not all rows give a size; the values are once, few, many and, for expanded clones, a class.

size: few
D: TRBD2
V: TRBV4-3
J: TRBJ2-1
CDR3: CASSQPRTSGRSDEQFF
DNA: TGCGCCAGCAGCCAACCTCGAACTAGCGGGAGGTCCGATGAGCAGTTCTTC

size: few
D: TRBD2
V: TRBV20-1
J: TRBJ2-1
CDR3: CSAYGLAGYNEQFF
DNA: TGCAGTGCTTACGGACTAGCGGGTTACAATGAGCAGTTCTTC

size: few
D: TRBD1
V: TRBV12-3/TRBV12-4
J: TRBJ2-7
CDR3: CASRPGQSSSYEQYF
DNA: TGTGCCAGCAGGCCGGGACAGTCCTCATCCTACGAGCAGTACTTC

size: few
D: .
V: TRBV7-9
J: TRBJ1-4
CDR3: CASSQVGSQGEKLFF
DNA: TGTGCCAGCAGCCAGGTGGGATCCCAAGGAGAAAAACTGTTTTTT

size: .
D: .
V: TRBV20-1
J: TRBJ2-7
CDR3: CSANRGNSYEQYF
DNA: TGCAGTGCAAATAGAGGGAACTCCTACGAGCAGTACTTC

size: .
D: .
V: TRBV10-2
J: TRBJ2-2
CDR3: CAGGGTQYTGELFF
DNA: TGCGCCGGAGGGGGGACCCAGTACACCGGGGAGCTGTTTTTT

size: .
D: .
V: TRBV24-1
J: TRBJ2-1
CDR3: CATRETGGYNEQFF
DNA: TGTGCCACCAGGGAGACAGGTGGATACAATGAGCAGTTCTTC

size: .
D: .
V: TRBV7-2
J: TRBJ2-3
CDR3: CASSSGPRHSTDTQYF
DNA: TGTGCCAGCAGCTCAGGACCCAGACATTCCACAGATACGCAGTATTTT

size: few
D: .
V: TRBV5-5
J: TRBJ1-2
CDR3: CASSLTGGLGYTF
DNA: TGTGCCAGCAGCCTCACCGGAGGGCTCGGCTACACCTTC

size: many
D: .
V: TRBV5-1
J: TRBJ2-3
CDR3: CASSSRASTDTQYF
DNA: TGCGCCAGCAGTAGTCGAGCTAGCACAGATACGCAGTATTTT

size: .
D: TRBD2
V: TRBV12-3/TRBV12-4
J: TRBJ2-1
CDR3: CATMGTSVVSEQFF
DNA: TGTGCCACCATGGGGACTAGCGTTGTGAGTGAGCAGTTCTTC

size: .
D: TRBD2
V: TRBV7-8
J: TRBJ2-3
CDR3: CASSLIRASGDKDTQYF
DNA: TGTGCCAGCAGCTTAATTCGGGCTAGCGGGGATAAAGATACGCAGTATTTT

size: .
D: TRBD2
V: TRBV20-1
J: TRBJ2-1
CDR3: CSADSGTTYNEQFF
DNA: TGCAGTGCTGATAGCGGGACGACCTACAATGAGCAGTTCTTC

size: few
D: .
V: TRBV29-1
J: TRBJ1-1
CDR3: CSVYRGTLEAFF
DNA: TGCAGCGTTTATCGGGGGACGCTTGAAGCTTTCTTT

size: .
D: TRBD2
V: TRBV5-1
J: TRBJ2-1
CDR3: CASSTTSGTYNEQFF
DNA: TGCGCCAGCAGCACAACTAGCGGGACCTACAATGAGCAGTTCTTC

size: few
D: .
V: TRBV10-3
J: TRBJ2-1
CDR3: CAISLGNEQFF
DNA: TGTGCCATCAGTTTAGGCAATGAGCAGTTCTTC

size: .
D: TRBD2
V: TRBV30
J: TRBJ2-2
CDR3: CAWRRTSGRNTGELFF
DNA: TGTGCCTGGAGAAGGACTAGCGGGAGGAACACCGGGGAGCTGTTTTTT

size: .
D: .
V: TRBV6-1
J: TRBJ2-1
CDR3: CASRSPSATEYNEQFF
DNA: TGTGCCAGCAGGAGCCCTAGCGCCACCGAATACAATGAGCAGTTCTTC

size: many
D: .
V: TRBV24-1
J: TRBJ2-3
CDR3: CATSGGATDTQYF
DNA: TGTGCCACCAGTGGGGGGGCCACAGATACGCAGTATTTT

size: .
D: .
V: TRBV14
J: TRBJ2-2
CDR3: CASSHEGGRRTGELFF
DNA: TGTGCCAGCAGCCACGAAGGGGGGAGGCGCACCGGGGAGCTGTTTTTT

size: few
D: .
V: TRBV28
J: TRBJ1-1
CDR3: CASSLTVTANTEAFF
DNA: TGTGCCAGCAGTTTAACGGTAACGGCGAACACTGAAGCTTTCTTT

size: few
D: TRBD2
V: TRBV29-1
J: TRBJ2-3
CDR3: CSVSSGSTDTQYF
DNA: TGCAGCGTATCCAGCGGGAGTACAGATACGCAGTATTTT

size: few
D: TRBD2
V: TRBV6-1
J: TRBJ2-7
CDR3: CASGRSGAYEQYF
DNA: TGTGCCAGCGGCCGTAGCGGGGCCTACGAGCAGTACTTC

size: .
D: TRBD1
V: TRBV7-3
J: TRBJ2-3
CDR3: CASRGQRTDTQYF
DNA: TGTGCCAGCAGGGGACAGCGCACAGATACGCAGTATTTT

size: many
D: .
V: TRBV6-5
J: TRBJ2-3
CDR3: CASMDPGSDSTDTQYF
DNA: TGTGCCAGCATGGACCCCGGGAGTGACTCCACAGATACGCAGTATTTT

size: .
D: .
V: TRBV12-3/TRBV12-4
J: TRBJ2-5
CDR3: CASSFRSDQETQYF
DNA: TGTGCCAGCAGTTTTAGGTCCGACCAAGAGACCCAGTACTTC

size: .
D: TRBD1
V: TRBV29-1
J: TRBJ1-1
CDR3: CSDRDRNTEAFF
DNA: TGCAGCGATAGGGACAGGAACACTGAAGCTTTCTTT

size: .
D: .
V: TRBV12-3/TRBV12-4
J: TRBJ2-5
CDR3: CASRPRTQETQYF
DNA: TGTGCCAGCAGGCCTAGGACACAAGAGACCCAGTACTTC